This TCR beta chain comes out of a study of blood T cell repertoires in COVID-19. Study background: Samples came from the United States, Italy and Spain, spanning acute and convalescent COVID-19.

Germline CDR1 and CDR2: SGHKS and YYEKEE (reference sequence). The CDR3 is 18 residues long. The V and J ends lost 4 bases and 4 bases, in that order; junction bases with no gene match: 9. Authors' processing steps: Using reference gene primer amplification, nucleated cell counts were estimated. Data came from immunoSEQ multiplex PCR; TCRdb stores just in-frame clones and leaves some out. The DNA was the basis for D and trimming; V, J and clone size are from that table. The table includes 230,000 or so clones, roughly 88% detected once. Participants were aged about 18 to 100 years, lived in 20 to 25 US areas, and enrolled virtually.

Sequenced sample: PBMCs or T cells enriched from blood (not recorded which). The J gene is TRBJ2-1, the V gene TRBV5-5; TRBD2 agrees at 15 bases. The sequence derives from a woman aged 50 to 60 with acute COVID-19. The CDR3 DNA reads TGTGCCAGCAGCCGGACTAGCGGGAGGGCCGCTCTTTACAATGAGCAGTTCTTC. Its protein is CASSRTSGRAALYNEQFF.